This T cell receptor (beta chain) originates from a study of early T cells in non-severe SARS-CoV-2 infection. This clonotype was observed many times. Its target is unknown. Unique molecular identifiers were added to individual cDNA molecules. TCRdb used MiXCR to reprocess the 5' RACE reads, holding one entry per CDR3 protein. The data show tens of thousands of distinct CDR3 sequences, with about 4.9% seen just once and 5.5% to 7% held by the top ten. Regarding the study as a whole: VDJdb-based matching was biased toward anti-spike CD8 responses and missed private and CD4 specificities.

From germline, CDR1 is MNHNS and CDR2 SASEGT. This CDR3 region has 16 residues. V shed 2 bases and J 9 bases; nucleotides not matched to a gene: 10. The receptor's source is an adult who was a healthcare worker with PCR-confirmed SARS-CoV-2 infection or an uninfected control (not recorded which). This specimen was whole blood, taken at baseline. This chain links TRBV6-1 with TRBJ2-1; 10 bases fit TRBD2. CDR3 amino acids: CASSEFQAGGPIEQFF. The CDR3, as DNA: TGTGCCAGCAGTGAATTTCAAGCGGGAGGGCCGATTGAGCAGTTCTTC.